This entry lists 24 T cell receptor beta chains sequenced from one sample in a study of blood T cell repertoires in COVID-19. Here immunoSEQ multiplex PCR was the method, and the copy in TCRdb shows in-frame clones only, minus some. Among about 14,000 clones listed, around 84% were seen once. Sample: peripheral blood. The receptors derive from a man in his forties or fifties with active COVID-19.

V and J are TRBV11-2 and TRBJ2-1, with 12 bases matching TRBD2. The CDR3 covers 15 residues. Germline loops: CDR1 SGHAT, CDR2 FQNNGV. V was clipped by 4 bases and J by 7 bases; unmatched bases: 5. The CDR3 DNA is TGTGCCAGCAGCTCTCTAGCGGGAGGGCATAATGAGCAGTTCTTC. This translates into CASSSLAGGHNEQFF.

The CDR3: CASSVDPGNDEQYF. The DNA of the CDR3 is TGTGCCAGCAGCGTAGATCCAGGGAACGACGAGCAGTACTTC. The genes are TRBV9 and TRBJ2-7; weak D call: TRBD1 (5 bases). The CDR3 spans 14 residues. The V gene lost 0 bases and the J gene lost 5 bases, with 12 bases spanning the gap. Germline V CDR1 and CDR2: SGDLS, YYNGEE. Full variable domain (remainder filled in from reference TRBV9 and TRBJ2-7): DSGVTQTPKHLITATGQRVTLRCSPRSGDLSVYWYQQSLDQGLQFLIQYYNGEERAKGNILERFSAQQFPDLHSELNLSSLELGDSALYFCASSVDPGNDEQYFGPGTRLTVT.

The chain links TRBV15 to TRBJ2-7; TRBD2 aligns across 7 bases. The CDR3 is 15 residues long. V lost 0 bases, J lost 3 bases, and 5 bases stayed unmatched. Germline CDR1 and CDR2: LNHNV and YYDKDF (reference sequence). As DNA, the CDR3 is TGTGCCACCAGCAGAGATGGCGGGAGTAGCTACGAGCAGTACTTC. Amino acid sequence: CATSRDGGSSYEQYF.

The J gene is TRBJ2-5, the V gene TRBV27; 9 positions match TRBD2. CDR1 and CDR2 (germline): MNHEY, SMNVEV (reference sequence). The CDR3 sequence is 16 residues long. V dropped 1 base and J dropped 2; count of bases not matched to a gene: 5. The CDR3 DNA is TGTGCCAGCAGTTTATTGGGGCGGGAGGGACAAGAGACCCAGTACTTC. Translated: CASSLLGREGQETQYF.

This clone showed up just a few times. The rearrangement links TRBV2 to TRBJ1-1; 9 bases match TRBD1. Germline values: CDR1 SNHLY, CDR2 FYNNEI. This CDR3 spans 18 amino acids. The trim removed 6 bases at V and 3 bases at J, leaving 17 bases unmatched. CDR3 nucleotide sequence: TGTGCCAGCAGGGACTATGGACAGGGGATCGGCCCGGACACTGAAGCTTTCTTT. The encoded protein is CASRDYGQGIGPDTEAFF.

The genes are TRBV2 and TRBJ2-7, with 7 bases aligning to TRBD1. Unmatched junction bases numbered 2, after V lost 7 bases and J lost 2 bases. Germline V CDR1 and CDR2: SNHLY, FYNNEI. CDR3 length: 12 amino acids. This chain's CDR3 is CASIDRAYEQYF. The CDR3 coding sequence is TGTGCCAGCATCGACAGGGCCTACGAGCAGTACTTC.

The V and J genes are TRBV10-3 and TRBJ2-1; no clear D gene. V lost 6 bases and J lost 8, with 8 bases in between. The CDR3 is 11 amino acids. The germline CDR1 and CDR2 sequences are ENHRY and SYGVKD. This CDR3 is CAISPGDEQFF. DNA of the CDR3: TGTGCCATCAGCCCAGGCGATGAGCAGTTCTTC.

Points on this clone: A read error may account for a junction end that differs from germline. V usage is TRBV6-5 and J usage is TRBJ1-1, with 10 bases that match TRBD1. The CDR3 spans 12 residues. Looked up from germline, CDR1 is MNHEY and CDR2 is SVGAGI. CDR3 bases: TGTGCCAGCAGCGCCGGGACAGGGGATCTTTATTTT. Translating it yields CASSAGTGDLYF.

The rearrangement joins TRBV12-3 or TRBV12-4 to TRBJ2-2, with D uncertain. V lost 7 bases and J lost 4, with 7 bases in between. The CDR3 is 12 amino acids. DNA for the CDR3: TGTGCCAGCACACCTACCACCGGGGAGCTGTTTTTT. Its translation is CASTPTTGELFF.

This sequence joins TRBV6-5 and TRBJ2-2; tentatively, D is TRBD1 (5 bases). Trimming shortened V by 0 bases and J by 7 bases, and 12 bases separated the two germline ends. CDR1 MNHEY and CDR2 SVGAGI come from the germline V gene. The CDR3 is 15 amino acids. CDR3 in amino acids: CASSYSLQGNGELFF. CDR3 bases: TGTGCCAGCAGTTACTCACTCCAGGGTAACGGGGAGCTGTTTTTT.

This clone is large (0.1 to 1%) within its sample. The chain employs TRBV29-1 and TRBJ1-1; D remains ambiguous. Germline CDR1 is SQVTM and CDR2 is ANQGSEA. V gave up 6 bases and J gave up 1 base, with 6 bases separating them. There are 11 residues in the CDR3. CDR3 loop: CSVGENTEAFF. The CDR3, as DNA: TGCAGCGTCGGGGAGAACACTGAAGCTTTCTTT.

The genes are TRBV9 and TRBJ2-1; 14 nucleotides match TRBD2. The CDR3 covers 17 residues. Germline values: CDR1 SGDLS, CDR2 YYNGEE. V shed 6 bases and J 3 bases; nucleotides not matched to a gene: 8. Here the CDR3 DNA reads TGTGCCAGCATGCCGGGACTAGCGGGAGCGGTCTACAATGAGCAGTTCTTC. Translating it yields CASMPGLAGAVYNEQFF.

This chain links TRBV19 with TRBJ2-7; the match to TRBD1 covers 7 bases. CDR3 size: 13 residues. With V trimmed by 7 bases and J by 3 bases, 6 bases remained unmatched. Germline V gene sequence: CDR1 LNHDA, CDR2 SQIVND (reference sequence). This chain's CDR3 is CASNVAGGYEQYF. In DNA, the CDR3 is TGTGCCAGTAATGTGGCAGGGGGCTACGAGCAGTACTTC.

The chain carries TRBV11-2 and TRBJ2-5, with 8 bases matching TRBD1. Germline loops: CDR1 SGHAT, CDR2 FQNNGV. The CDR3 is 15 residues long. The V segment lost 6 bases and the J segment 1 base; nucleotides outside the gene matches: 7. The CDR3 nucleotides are TGTGCCAGCAGTAAACGACAGGGGAGCCAAGAGACCCAGTACTTC. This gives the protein CASSKRQGSQETQYF.

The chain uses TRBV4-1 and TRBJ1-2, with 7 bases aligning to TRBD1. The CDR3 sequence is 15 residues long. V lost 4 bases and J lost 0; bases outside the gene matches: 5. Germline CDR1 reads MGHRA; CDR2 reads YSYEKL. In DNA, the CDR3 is TGCGCCAGCAGCCTTGGGACAGCTTCTAACTATGGCTACACCTTC. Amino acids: CASSLGTASNYGYTF.

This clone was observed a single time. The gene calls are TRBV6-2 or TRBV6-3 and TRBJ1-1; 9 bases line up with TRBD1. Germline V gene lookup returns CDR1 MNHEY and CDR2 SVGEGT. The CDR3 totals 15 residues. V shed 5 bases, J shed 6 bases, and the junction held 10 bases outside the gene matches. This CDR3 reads CASSNRDRVPSEAFF. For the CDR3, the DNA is TGTGCCAGCAGTAACCGGGACAGGGTTCCCTCTGAAGCTTTCTTT.

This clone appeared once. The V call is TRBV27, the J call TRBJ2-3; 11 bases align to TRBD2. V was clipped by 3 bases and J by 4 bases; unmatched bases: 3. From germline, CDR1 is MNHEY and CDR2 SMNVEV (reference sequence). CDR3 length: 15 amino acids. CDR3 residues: CASSFSGRAADTQYF. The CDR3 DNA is TGTGCCAGCAGTTTTAGCGGGAGGGCCGCAGATACGCAGTATTTT.

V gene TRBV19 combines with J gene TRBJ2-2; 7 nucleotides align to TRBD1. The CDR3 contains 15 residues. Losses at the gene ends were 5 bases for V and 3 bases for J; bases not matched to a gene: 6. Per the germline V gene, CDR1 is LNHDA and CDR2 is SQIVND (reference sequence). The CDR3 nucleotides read TGTGCCAGTAGTGAGTGGGACAGTTACACCGGGGAGCTGTTTTTT. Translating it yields CASSEWDSYTGELFF. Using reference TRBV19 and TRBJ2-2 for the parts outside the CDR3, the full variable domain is DGGITQSPKYLFRKEGQNVTLSCEQNLNHDAMYWYRQDPGQGLRLIYYSQIVNDFQKGDIAEGYSVSREKKESFPLTVTSAQKNPTAFYLCASSEWDSYTGELFFGEGSRLTVL.

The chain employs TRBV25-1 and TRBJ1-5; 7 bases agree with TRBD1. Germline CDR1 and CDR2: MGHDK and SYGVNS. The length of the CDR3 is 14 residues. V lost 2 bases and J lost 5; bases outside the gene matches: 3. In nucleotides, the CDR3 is TGTGCCAGCAGTGAACAGGGGGTCGATCAGCCCCAGCATTTT. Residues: CASSEQGVDQPQHF.

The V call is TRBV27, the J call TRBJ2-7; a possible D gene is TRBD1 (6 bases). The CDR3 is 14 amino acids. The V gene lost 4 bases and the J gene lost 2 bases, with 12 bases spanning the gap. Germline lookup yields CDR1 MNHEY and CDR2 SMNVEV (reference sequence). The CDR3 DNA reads TGTGCCAGCAGTTCACCGGGACATCCCTACGAGCAGTACTTC. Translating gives CASSSPGHPYEQYF.

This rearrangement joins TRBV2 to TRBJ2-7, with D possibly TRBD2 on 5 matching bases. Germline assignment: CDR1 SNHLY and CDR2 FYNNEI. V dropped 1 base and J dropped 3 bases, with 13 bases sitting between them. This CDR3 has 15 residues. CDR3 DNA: TGTGCCAGCAGTGAAGGAGGGCTTATGGTCTACGAGCAGTACTTC. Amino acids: CASSEGGLMVYEQYF.

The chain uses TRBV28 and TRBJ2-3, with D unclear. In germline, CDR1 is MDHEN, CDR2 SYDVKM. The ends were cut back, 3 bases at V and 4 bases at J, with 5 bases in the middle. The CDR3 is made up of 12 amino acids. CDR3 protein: CASSFYSDTQYF. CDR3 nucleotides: TGTGCCAGCAGTTTTTATTCAGATACGCAGTATTTT.

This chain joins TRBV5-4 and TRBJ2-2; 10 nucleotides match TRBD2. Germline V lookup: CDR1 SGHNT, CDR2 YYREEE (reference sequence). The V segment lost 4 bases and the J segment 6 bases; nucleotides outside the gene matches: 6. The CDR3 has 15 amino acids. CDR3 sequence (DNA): TGTGCCAGCAGCAACCAGCGGGAGGGCCCCGGGGAGCTGTTTTTT. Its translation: CASSNQREGPGELFF.

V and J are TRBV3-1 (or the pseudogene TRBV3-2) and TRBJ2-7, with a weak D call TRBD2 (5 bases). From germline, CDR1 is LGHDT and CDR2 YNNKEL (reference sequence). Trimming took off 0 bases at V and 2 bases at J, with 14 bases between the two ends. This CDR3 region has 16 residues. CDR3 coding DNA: TGTGCCAGCAGCCAAGAGGTGCGGCTAGCTCCCTACGAGCAGTACTTC. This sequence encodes CASSQEVRLAPYEQYF.